This T cell receptor beta chain was profiled in a study of T cell changes during pregnancy in multiple sclerosis. Germline V gene lookup returns CDR1 SGHNT and CDR2 YYREEE (reference sequence). The CDR3 runs 13 residues. The V end was cut by 1 base, the J end by 3 bases, with 8 bases between. Clones were read by immunoSEQ multiplex PCR, and TCRdb kept only the in-frame ones, dropping some. The sample contains tens of thousands of clones, around 93% of which appear only once. Material: peripheral blood, obtained after pregnancy. The sequence was obtained from a female donor with multiple sclerosis, enrolled in a pregnancy study. The J gene is TRBJ2-7, the V gene TRBV5-4; perhaps TRBD1 as D (6 bases). Written as DNA, the CDR3 is TGTGCCAGCAGCTTGAGGACAGACTACGAGCAGTACTTC. Its protein is CASSLRTDYEQYF.